The table lists the clone carrying this T cell receptor beta chain with many counts. This entry comes from a study of CD8 T cells in ankylosing spondylitis. The germline V gene encodes CDR1 DFQATT and CDR2 SNEGSKA (reference sequence). V lost 6 bases and J lost 9; bases outside the gene matches: 6. The CDR3 consists of 13 residues. From the 5' RACE reads, TCRdb called clonotypes with MiXCR, one entry per CDR3 protein. The data show hundreds of thousands of distinct CDR3 sequences, with more than 25% seen just once and 6.6% held by the top ten. The chain is built from TRBV20-1 and TRBJ2-1; 12 positions match TRBD1. This receptor was identified in a male donor with ankylosing spondylitis or in good health (not recorded which). Sequencing input: blood, either unsorted or a sorted T cell fraction (not recorded which). CDR3 amino acids: CSAGTGGGGEQFF. CDR3 bases: TGCAGTGCGGGGACAGGGGGCGGAGGTGAGCAGTTCTTC.